Detailed here is one TCR beta chain. Its antigen is unknown. Base-call qualities are not available, and no considerably larger clone is one nucleotide away. Library preparation used the immunoSEQ multiplex PCR assay. The clones in this table, taken by TCRdb from immuneACCESS, are in-frame only. Not every clone is retained; where verified, under half of the shortfall comes from an unresolved V gene, and the cause of the rest is unknown. The sample contains 35,000 to 50,000 clones, roughly nine tenths of them found a single time. The ten top clones hold roughly 0.45% of the sample. The entry originates in a study of T cell changes during pregnancy in multiple sclerosis (dated by TCRdb to 2018 to 2020). Study-level background: In women with multiple sclerosis, the researchers looked at how the T cell repertoire shifted as pregnancy progressed.

This TCR derives from a female donor in good health, enrolled as a control in a pregnancy study. The starting material was CD4+ T cells from peripheral blood mononuclear cells, obtained in the third trimester of pregnancy.

The DNA sequence reads TGTGCCAGCAGGCAGACAGGGGGTTGGGATAATTCACCCCTCCACTTT. Its translation reads: CASRQTGGWDNSPLHF. This chain joins TRBV11-2 to TRBJ1-6, and 9 junctional nucleotides match TRBD1. The CDR3, cysteine through phenylalanine, is 16 amino acids long. Of the read, only the CDR3 DNA is kept; its 48 bases are in frame from base 1. The V end gives up 6 bases and the J end 5 bases, leaving 8 bases in the junction not matched to a gene. Via the germline V gene, CDR1 is SGHAT and CDR2 FQNNGV.